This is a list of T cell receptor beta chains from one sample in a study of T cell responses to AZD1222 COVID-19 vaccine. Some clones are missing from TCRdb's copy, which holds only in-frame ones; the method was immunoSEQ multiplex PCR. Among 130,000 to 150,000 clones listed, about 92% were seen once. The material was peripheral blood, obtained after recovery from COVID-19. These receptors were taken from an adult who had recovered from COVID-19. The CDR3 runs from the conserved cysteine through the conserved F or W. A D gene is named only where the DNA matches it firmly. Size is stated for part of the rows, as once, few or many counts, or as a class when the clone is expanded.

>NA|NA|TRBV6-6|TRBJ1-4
CASTRNEKLFF
TGTGCCAGCACCCGAAATGAAAAACTGTTTTTT
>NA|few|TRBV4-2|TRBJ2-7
CASSQRNSYEQYF
TGTGCCAGCAGCCAGCGGAACTCCTACGAGCAGTACTTC
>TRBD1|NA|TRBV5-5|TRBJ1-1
CASSPGQRNTEAFF
TGTGCCAGCAGCCCGGGACAGAGGAACACTGAAGCTTTCTTT
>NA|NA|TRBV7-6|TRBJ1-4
CASSPIDGGFGEKLFF
TGTGCCAGCAGCCCCATTGATGGGGGCTTTGGGGAAAAACTGTTTTTT
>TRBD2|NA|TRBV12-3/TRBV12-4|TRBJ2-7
CASSPREGLEQYF
TGTGCCAGTTCGCCCCGGGAGGGTCTCGAGCAGTACTTC
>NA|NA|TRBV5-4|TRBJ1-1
CASSLERSRNTEAFF
TGTGCCAGCAGCTTGGAACGGTCACGGAACACTGAAGCTTTCTTT
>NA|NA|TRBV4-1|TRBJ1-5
CASSQEAQNQPQHF
TGCGCCAGCAGCCAAGAAGCACAGAATCAGCCCCAGCATTTT
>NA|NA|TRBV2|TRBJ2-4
CASSEDARALDLAKNIQYF
TGTGCCAGCAGTGAGGATGCGAGGGCCCTAGACTTAGCCAAAAACATTCAGTACTTC
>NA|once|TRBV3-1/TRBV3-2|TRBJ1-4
CASSQVDQGNEKLFF
TGTGCCAGCAGCCAAGTCGATCAGGGGAATGAAAAACTGTTTTTT
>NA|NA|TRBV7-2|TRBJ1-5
CASSSSGTRYGNQPQHF
TGTGCCAGCAGCTCCTCCGGGACAAGATATGGCAATCAGCCCCAGCATTTT
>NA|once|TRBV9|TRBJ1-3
CASSVAPRATSGNTIYF
TGTGCCAGCAGCGTAGCTCCCAGGGCCACCTCTGGAAACACCATATATTTT
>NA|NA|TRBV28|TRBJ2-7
CASSTPSGPAAEQYF
TGTGCCAGCAGTACACCTTCAGGACCCGCCGCCGAGCAGTACTTC
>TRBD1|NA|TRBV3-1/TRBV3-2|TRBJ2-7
CASSQGRTGDFEQYF
TGTGCCAGCAGCCAAGGGAGGACAGGGGATTTCGAGCAGTACTTC
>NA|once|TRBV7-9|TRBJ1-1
CASSFGMNTEAFF
TGTGCCAGCAGCTTCGGGATGAACACTGAAGCTTTCTTT
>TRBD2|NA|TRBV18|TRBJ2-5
CASSPGRVLETQYF
TGTGCCAGCTCACCGGGGAGGGTCTTAGAGACCCAGTACTTC